Listed below are T cell receptor beta chains from one sample, sequenced in a study of T cell repertoires in cytomegalovirus infection. TCRdb independently ran MiXCR on the reads; one entry per CDR3 protein. The repertoire holds approximately 490,000 distinct CDR3 sequences, with about 11% as singletons. The material sequenced was PBMCs. The receptors derive from a human donor in good health (CMV status not recorded). Some clones in this sample may be carry-over from other donors' samples. The CDR3 runs from the conserved cysteine through the conserved F or W. The D gene is left open where the match is weak. Rows may omit the clone size; those that give it use once, few, many or a size class.

- few TRBJ2-3 TRBV19 TGTGCCAGTAATGCGGGGCCGAGCACAGATACGCAGTATTTT CASNAGPSTDTQYF
- few TRBJ1-5 TRBV3-1 TGTGCCAGCAGCCGATCAGTCCAGGGTCAGCCCCAGCATTTT CASSRSVQGQPQHF
TRBD2 many TRBJ2-1 TRBV7-9 TGTGCCAGCAGCCCCGCAGGGACTAGCGGCGGTCGGAATGAGCAGTTCTTC CASSPAGTSGGRNEQFF
- - TRBJ2-5 TRBV10-3 TGTGCCACGATGCAAGCGGAACAAGAGACCCAGTACTTC CATMQAEQETQYF
- - TRBJ2-1 TRBV28 TGTGCCAGCAGTTTCAGCCATGAGCAGTTCTTC CASSFSHEQFF
TRBD2 many TRBJ2-1 TRBV3-1 TGTGCCAGCAGCTCGCGGGGGGCATGGTCCTACAATGAGCAGTTCTTC CASSSRGAWSYNEQFF
- - TRBJ2-5 TRBV28 TGTGCCAGCAGTACAATGAGGCTCCAAGAGACCCAGTACTTC CASSTMRLQETQYF
TRBD2 many TRBJ2-5 TRBV7-2 TGTGCCAGCAGCTTAGCGCCGGGACTAGTCGAGACCCAGTACTTC CASSLAPGLVETQYF
TRBD1 many TRBJ1-3 TRBV7-2 TGTGCCAGCAGCTCCACAATACCCAGGGGGCGAGGTGGAAACACCATATATTTT CASSSTIPRGRGGNTIYF
TRBD1 - TRBJ2-3 TRBV7-9 TGTGCCAGCAGAATCGGGACAGGGAGCACAGATACGCAGTATTTT CASRIGTGSTDTQYF
TRBD2 many TRBJ2-1 TRBV28 TGTGCCAGCAGTTTACTCGGACTAGCGGGAGAGAATGAGCAGTTCTTC CASSLLGLAGENEQFF
TRBD1 many TRBJ1-1 TRBV7-8 TGTGCCAGCAGCCCTCTGGACAGGGGGAACACTGAAGCTTTCTTT CASSPLDRGNTEAFF
- many TRBJ2-3 TRBV12-3/TRBV12-4 TGTGCCAGCAGTTTTTGGGCTGGATACAATAGCACAGATACGCAGTATTTT CASSFWAGYNSTDTQYF
TRBD1 many TRBJ1-6 TRBV12-3/TRBV12-4 TGTGCCAGCAGCCGAGGACAGGGAGGGGGATCACCCCTCCACTTT CASSRGQGGGSPLHF
TRBD2 few TRBJ2-1 TRBV2 TGTGCCGTGGTACCGGGACTAACCGACAATGAGCAGTTCTTC CAVVPGLTDNEQFF
- few TRBJ1-1 TRBV6-1 TGTGCCAGCAGAAACCCCGGGACCGACGTTGCTTTCTTT CASRNPGTDVAFF
- many TRBJ2-6 TRBV10-3 TGTGCCATCAGTGAAACGATCTCTGGGGCCAACGTCCTGACTTTC CAISETISGANVLTF
- - TRBJ2-5 TRBV27 TGTGCCAGCAGTCTACTTCGAGATGCGCCAGAGCAAGAGACCCAGTACTTC CASSLLRDAPEQETQYF
TRBD2 many TRBJ2-1 TRBV27 TGTGCCAGCAGTTTGGAGGTAGCGGGAGCGGGTGAGCAGTTCTTC CASSLEVAGAGEQFF
- once TRBJ2-7 TRBV2 TGTGCCAGCAGTGAAGCCAAGCTCGGGGTGTACGAGCAGTACTTC CASSEAKLGVYEQYF
- many TRBJ2-1 TRBV15 TGTGCCACCAGCAGAGGGACGAGCTCCTACAATGAGCAGTTCTTC CATSRGTSSYNEQFF
- many TRBJ2-1 TRBV11-3 TGTGCCAGCAGCTTATCCCCGGCTAGCGATTACAATGAGCAGTTCTTC CASSLSPASDYNEQFF
- - TRBJ1-4 TRBV29-1 TGCAGCGTTGGACAGTATTCGGATGAAAAACTGTTTTTT CSVGQYSDEKLFF
TRBD1 few TRBJ1-4 TRBV3-1 TGTGCCAGCAGCCAGAGGGACAGGGAGAAACTGTTTTTT CASSQRDREKLFF
- many TRBJ2-1 TRBV9 TGTGCCAGCAGCGCAAACTCCCCCGGGGGTGAGCAGTTCTTC CASSANSPGGEQFF
TRBD1 many TRBJ1-2 TRBV7-3 TGTGCCAGCAGCGCTCAACCGGGACAGGGGCAGGGCTACACCTTC CASSAQPGQGQGYTF
- many TRBJ1-3 TRBV5-1 TGCGCCAGCAGCTTTGGGGCCGCCTTAGAATCTGGAAACACCATATATTTT CASSFGAALESGNTIYF
TRBD1 many TRBJ2-3 TRBV7-9 TGTGCCAGTTCAGGGGGCATCACAGATACGCAGTATTTT CASSGGITDTQYF